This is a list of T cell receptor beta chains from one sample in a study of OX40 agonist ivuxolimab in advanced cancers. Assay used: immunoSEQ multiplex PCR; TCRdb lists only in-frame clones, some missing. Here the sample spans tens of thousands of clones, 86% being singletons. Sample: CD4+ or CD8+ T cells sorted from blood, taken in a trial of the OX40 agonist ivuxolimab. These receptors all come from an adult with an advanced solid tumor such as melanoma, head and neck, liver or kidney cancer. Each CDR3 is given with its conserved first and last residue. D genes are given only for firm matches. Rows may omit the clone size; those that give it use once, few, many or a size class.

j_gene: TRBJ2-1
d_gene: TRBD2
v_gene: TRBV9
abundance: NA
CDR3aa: CASSVGASGVYNEQFF
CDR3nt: TGTGCCAGCAGCGTAGGGGCTAGCGGGGTATACAATGAGCAGTTCTTC

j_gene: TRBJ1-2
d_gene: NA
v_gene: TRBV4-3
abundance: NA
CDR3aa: CASSQDQSFGYGYTF
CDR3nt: TGCGCCAGCAGCCAAGATCAGAGTTTTGGCTATGGCTACACCTTC

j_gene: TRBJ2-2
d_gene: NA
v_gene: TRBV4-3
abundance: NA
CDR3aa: CASSQDPPKGGGSTGELFF
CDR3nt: TGCGCCAGCAGCCAAGATCCCCCGAAGGGGGGCGGGAGCACCGGGGAGCTGTTTTTT

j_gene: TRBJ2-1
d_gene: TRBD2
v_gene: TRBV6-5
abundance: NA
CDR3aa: CASSWTSGRSDEQFF
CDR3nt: TGTGCCAGCAGTTGGACTAGCGGGAGATCCGATGAGCAGTTCTTC

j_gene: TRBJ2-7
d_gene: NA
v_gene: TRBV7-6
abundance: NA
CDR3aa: CASSQIYEQYF
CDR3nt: TGTGCCAGCAGCCAAATATACGAGCAGTACTTC

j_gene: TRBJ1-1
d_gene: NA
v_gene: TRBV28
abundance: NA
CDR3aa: CASSTGTRQNTEAFF
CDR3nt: TGTGCCAGCAGTACTGGTACCAGGCAGAACACTGAAGCTTTCTTT

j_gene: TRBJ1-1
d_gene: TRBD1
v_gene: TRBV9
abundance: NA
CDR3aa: CASSVGAGGGRVPKTFF
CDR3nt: TGTGCCAGCAGCGTAGGGGCAGGGGGCGGCCGGGTCCCAAAAACTTTCTTT

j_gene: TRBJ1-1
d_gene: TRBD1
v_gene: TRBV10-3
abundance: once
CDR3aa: CAIKDRDGFTEAFF
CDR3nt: TGTGCCATCAAGGACAGGGACGGCTTCACTGAAGCTTTCTTT

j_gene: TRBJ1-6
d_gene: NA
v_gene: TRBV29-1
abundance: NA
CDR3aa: CSVEVGGSGPLHF
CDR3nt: TGCAGCGTTGAAGTCGGGGGAAGTGGACCCCTCCACTTT

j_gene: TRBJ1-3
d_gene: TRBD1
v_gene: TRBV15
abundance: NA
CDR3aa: CATSRRGPGGNTIYF
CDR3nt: TGTGCCACCAGCCGCAGGGGGCCGGGGGGAAACACCATATATTTT

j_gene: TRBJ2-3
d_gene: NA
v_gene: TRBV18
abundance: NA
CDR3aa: CASSPQGQEDTQYF
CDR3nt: TGTGCCAGCTCACCTCAGGGGCAGGAAGATACGCAGTATTTT

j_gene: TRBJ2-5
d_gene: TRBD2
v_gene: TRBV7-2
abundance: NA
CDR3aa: CASSRSGSRETQYF
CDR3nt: TGTGCCAGCAGCCGTAGCGGGAGTCGGGAGACCCAGTACTTC

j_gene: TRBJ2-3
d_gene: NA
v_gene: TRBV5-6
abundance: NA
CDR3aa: CASSHLGEEDTQYF
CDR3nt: TGTGCCAGCAGCCATCTGGGTGAGGAAGATACGCAGTATTTT

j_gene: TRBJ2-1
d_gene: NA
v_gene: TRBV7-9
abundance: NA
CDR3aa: CASDGHEQFF
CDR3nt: TGTGCCAGCGATGGGCATGAGCAGTTCTTC

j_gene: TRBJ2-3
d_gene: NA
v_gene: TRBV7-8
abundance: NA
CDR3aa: CASAGIVADTQYF
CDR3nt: TGTGCCAGCGCAGGGATAGTGGCAGATACGCAGTATTTT

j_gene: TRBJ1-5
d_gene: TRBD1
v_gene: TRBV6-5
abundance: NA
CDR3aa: CASNGYRGTQHF
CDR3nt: TGTGCCAGCAACGGATACAGGGGGACCCAGCATTTT

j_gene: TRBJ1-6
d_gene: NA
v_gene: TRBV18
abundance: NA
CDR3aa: CASSTRGRASYNSPLHF
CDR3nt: TGTGCCAGCTCAACACGGGGCAGGGCGTCATATAATTCACCCCTCCACTTT

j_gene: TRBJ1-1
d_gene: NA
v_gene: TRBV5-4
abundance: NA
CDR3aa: CASSLRENTEAFF
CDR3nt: TGTGCCAGCAGCTTGAGGGAGAACACTGAAGCTTTCTTT

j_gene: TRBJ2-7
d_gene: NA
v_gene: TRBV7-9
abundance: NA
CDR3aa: CASSGGTTYEQYF
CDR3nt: TGTGCCAGCAGCGGGGGGACAACCTACGAGCAGTACTTC

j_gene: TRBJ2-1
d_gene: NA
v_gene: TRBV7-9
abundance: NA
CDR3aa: CASSPRVGGRENEQFF
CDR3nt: TGTGCCAGCAGCCCGAGGGTCGGGGGGCGGGAGAATGAGCAGTTCTTC

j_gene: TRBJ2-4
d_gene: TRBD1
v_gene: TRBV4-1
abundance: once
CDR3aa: CASSQQTTGAPNIQYF
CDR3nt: TGCGCCAGCAGCCAGCAAACAACAGGGGCCCCAAACATTCAGTACTTC

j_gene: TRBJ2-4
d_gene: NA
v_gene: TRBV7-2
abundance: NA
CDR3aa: CASSILAKNIQYF
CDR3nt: TGTGCCAGCAGCATCTTAGCCAAAAACATTCAGTACTTC

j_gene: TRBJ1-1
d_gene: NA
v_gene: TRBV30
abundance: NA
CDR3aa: CAWSAWGTNTEAFF
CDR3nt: TGTGCCTGGAGTGCTTGGGGTACGAACACTGAAGCTTTCTTT

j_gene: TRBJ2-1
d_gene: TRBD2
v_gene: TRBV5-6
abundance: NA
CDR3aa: CASSYLSGRADNEQFF
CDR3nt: TGTGCCAGCAGCTACCTTAGCGGGAGAGCTGACAATGAGCAGTTCTTC

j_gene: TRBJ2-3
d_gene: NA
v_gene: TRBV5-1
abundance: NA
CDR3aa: CASSLVSGDSEDADTQYF
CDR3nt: TGCGCCAGCAGCTTGGTATCTGGGGACTCGGAGGACGCAGATACGCAGTATTTT

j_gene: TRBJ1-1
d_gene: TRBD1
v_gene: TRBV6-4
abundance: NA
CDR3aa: CANRIRDRDLAFF
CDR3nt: TGTGCCAATCGCATCCGGGACAGGGATTTGGCTTTCTTT

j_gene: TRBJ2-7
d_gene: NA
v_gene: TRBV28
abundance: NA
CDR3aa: CASRPDRYEQYF
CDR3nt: TGTGCCAGCCGTCCAGACAGGTACGAGCAGTACTTC

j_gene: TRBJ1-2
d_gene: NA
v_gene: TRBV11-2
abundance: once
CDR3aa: CASSPRQAMGGYTF
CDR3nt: TGTGCCAGCAGCCCAAGACAGGCCATGGGGGGCTACACCTTC

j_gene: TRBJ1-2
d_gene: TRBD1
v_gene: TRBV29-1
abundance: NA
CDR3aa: CSAGTGEGYTF
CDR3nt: TGCAGCGCTGGGACAGGGGAGGGCTACACCTTC

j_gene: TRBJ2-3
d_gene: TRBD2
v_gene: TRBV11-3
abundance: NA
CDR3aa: CASSPRLAGSMLGQETQYF
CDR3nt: TGTGCCAGCAGCCCCCGACTAGCGGGGTCCATGTTAGGTCAGGAGACGCAGTATTTT

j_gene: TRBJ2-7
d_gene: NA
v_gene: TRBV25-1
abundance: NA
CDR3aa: CASTRSGSYEQYF
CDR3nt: TGTGCCAGCACCAGGTCGGGTTCCTACGAGCAGTACTTC

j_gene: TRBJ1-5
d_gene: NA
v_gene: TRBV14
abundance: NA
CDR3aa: CASSPYGGPQHF
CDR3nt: TGTGCCAGCAGCCCCTACGGTGGTCCCCAGCATTTT

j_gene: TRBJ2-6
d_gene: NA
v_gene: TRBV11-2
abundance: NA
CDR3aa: CASSRQGSGANVLTF
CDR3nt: TGTGCCAGCAGCCGCCAGGGGTCTGGGGCCAACGTCCTGACTTTC

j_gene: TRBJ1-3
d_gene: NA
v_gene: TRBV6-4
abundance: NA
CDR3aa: CASSARGRGALFGNTIYF
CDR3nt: TGTGCCAGCAGTGCTCGGGGCAGGGGAGCTTTGTTTGGAAACACCATATATTTT

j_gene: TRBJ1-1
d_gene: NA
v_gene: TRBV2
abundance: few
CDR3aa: CASEGLVNTEAFF
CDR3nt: TGTGCCAGCGAGGGCCTGGTGAACACTGAAGCTTTCTTT

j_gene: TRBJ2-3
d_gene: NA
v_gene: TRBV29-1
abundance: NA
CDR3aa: CSALQGTSTDTQYF
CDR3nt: TGCAGCGCCCTACAGGGTACTAGCACAGATACGCAGTATTTT

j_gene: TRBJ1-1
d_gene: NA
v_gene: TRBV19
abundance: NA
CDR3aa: CATVRGNTEAFF
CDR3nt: TGTGCCACCGTCAGGGGCAACACTGAAGCTTTCTTT

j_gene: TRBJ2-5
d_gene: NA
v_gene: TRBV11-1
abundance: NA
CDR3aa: CASSLRPQGQETQYF
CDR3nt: TGTGCCAGCAGCTTGCGGCCCCAAGGCCAAGAGACCCAGTACTTC

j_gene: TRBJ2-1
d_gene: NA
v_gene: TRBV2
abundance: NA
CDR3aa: CASSEVYNEQFF
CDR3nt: TGTGCCAGCAGTGAAGTATACAATGAGCAGTTCTTC

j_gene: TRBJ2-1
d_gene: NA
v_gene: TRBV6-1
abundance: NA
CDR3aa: CASSSDWVGEQFF
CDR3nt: TGTGCCAGCAGTTCAGACTGGGTGGGTGAGCAGTTCTTC

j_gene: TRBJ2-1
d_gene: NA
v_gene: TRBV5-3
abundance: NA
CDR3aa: CARSKVTKLWEQFF
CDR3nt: TGTGCCAGAAGCAAGGTCACTAAACTATGGGAGCAGTTCTTC

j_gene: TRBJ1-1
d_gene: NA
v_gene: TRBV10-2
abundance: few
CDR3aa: CASLQGVEAFF
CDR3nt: TGCGCCAGCCTACAGGGCGTTGAAGCTTTCTTT

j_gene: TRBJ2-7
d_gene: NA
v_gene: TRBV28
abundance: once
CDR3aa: CASSSRVTYEQYF
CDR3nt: TGTGCCAGCAGTTCCAGGGTAACCTACGAGCAGTACTTC

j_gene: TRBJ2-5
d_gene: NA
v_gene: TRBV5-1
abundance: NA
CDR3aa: CASSHGGQGVFQETQYF
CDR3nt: TGCGCCAGCAGTCATGGGGGCCAGGGTGTATTCCAAGAGACCCAGTACTTC

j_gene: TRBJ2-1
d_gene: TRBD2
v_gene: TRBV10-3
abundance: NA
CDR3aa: CAISVGRESYNEQFF
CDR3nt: TGTGCCATCAGTGTCGGGCGGGAGTCCTACAATGAGCAGTTCTTC